The entry below describes one TCR beta chain. The antigen is unknown. The trim removed 5 bases at V and 8 bases at J, leaving 9 bases unmatched. This CDR3 has 14 amino acids. The germline CDR1 and CDR2 sequences are SEHNR and FQNEAQ (reference sequence). Donors underwent one heparinised blood draw, about 120 mL on average. Sorting with CD45RO/CCR7/CD25/CD127/CD95/CD27 yielded naive, central memory, regulatory and stem-like memory CD4+ cells. Sorted cells reached over 95% purity in every population. The data were taken from a study of beta chain features in type 1 diabetes. Study-level points and caveats: In all four CD4+ subsets, TCRB CDR3 length was significantly, moderately reduced in type 1 diabetes. In comparison with healthy donors, patients had naive, central memory and Treg TCRB repertoires that appeared more similar.

The authors reverse transcribed all of the isolated RNA, so sequencing captured expressed TCRB transcripts. Profiling relied on immunoSEQ multiplex PCR, and the TCRdb table lists in-frame clones only, not all of them. The sample contains about 660,000 clones, over 12% of which appear only once. The source is a young man with type 1 diabetes. Material for sequencing was naive CD4+ T cells from blood. V and J are TRBV7-9 and TRBJ2-1, with 7 bases aligning to TRBD1. Here the CDR3 reads CASSLFRQGDEQFF. The CDR3 DNA reads as TGTGCCAGCAGCCTCTTCCGGCAGGGGGATGAGCAGTTCTTC.